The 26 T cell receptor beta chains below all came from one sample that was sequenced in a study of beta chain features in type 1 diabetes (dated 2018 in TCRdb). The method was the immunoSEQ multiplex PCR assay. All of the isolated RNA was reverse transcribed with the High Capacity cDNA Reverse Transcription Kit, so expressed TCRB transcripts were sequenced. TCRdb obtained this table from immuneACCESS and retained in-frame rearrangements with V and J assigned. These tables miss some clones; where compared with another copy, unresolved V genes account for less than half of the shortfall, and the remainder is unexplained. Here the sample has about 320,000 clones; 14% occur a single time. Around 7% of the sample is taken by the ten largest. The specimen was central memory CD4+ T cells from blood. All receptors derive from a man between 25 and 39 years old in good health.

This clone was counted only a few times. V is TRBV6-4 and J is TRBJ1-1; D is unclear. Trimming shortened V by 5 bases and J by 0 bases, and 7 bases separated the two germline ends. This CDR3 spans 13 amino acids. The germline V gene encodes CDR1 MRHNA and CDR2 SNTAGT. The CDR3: CASSSGLNTEAFF. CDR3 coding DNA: TGTGCCAGCAGTTCGGGTTTGAACACTGAAGCTTTCTTT.

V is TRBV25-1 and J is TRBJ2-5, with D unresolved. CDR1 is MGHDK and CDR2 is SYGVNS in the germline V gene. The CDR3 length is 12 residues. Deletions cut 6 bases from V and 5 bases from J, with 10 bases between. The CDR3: CASSKSEETQYF. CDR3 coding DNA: TGTGCCAGCAGCAAGAGTGAGGAGACCCAGTACTTC.

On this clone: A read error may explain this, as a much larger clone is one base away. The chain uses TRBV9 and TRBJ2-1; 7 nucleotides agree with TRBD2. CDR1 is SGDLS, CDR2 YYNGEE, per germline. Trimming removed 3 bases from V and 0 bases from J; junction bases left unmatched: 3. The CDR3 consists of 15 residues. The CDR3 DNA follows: TGTGCCAGCAGCGCCGGGGGGAGCTCCTACAATGAGCAGTTCTTC. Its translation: CASSAGGSSYNEQFF. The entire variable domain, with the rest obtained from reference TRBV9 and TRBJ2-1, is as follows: DSGVTQTPKHLITATGQRVTLRCSPRSGDLSVYWYQQSLDQGLQFLIQYYNGEERAKGNILERFSAQQFPDLHSELNLSSLELGDSALYFCASSAGGSSYNEQFFGPGTRLTVL.

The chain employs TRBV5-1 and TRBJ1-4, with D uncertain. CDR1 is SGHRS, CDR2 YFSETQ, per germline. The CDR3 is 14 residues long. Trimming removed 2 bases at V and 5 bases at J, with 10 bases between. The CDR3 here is CASSLGQRNEKLFF. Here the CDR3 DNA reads TGCGCCAGCAGCTTAGGGCAGAGAAATGAAAAACTGTTTTTT.

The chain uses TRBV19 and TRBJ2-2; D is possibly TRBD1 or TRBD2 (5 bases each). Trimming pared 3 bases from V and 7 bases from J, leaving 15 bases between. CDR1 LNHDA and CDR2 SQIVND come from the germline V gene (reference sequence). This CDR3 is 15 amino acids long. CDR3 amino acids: CASSMIMGDGGELFF. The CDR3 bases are TGTGCCAGTAGTATGATTATGGGGGACGGCGGGGAGCTGTTTTTT.

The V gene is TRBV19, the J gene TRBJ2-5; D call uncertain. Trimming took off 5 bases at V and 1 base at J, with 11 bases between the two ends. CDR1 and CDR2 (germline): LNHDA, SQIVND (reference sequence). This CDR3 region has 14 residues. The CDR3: CASSSGRLQETQYF. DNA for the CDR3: TGTGCCAGTAGTTCCGGACGGCTCCAAGAGACCCAGTACTTC. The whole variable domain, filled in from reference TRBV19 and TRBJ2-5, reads DGGITQSPKYLFRKEGQNVTLSCEQNLNHDAMYWYRQDPGQGLRLIYYSQIVNDFQKGDIAEGYSVSREKKESFPLTVTSAQKNPTAFYLCASSSGRLQETQYFGPGTRLLVL.

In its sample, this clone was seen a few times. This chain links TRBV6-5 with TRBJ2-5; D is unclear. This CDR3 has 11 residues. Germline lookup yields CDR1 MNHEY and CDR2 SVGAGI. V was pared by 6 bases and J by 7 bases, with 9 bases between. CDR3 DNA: TGTGCCAGCAGCCGTATGGGGACCCAGTACTTC. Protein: CASSRMGTQYF.

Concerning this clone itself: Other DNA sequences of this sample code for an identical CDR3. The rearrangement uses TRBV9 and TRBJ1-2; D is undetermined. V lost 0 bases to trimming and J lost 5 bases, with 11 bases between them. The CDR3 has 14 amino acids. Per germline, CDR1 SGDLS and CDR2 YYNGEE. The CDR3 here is CASSVDPEPYGYTF. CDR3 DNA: TGTGCCAGCAGCGTAGACCCAGAGCCTTATGGCTACACCTTC.

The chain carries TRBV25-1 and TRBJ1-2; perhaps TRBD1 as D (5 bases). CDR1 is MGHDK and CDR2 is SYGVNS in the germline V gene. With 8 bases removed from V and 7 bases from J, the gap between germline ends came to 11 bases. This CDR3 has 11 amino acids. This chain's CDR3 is CASQDTSGYTF. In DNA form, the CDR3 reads TGTGCCAGCCAGGACACGTCTGGCTACACCTTC.

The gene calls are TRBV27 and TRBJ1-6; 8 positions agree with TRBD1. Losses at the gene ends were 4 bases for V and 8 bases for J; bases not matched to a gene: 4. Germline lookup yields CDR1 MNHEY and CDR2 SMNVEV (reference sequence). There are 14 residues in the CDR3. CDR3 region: CASSSRQGYSPLHF. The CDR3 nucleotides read TGTGCCAGCAGTTCCCGACAGGGGTATTCACCCCTCCACTTT.

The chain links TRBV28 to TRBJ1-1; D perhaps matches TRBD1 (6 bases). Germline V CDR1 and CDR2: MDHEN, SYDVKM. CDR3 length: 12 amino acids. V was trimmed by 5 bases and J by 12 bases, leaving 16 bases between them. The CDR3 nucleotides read TGTGCCAGCAGTATTGCGGGGGGCTCGACTTTCTTT. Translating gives CASSIAGGSTFF.

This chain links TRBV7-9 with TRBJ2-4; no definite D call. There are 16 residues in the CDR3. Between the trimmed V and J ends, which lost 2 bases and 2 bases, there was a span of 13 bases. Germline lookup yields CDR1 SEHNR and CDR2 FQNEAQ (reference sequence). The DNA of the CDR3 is TGTGCCAGCAGCTTATCAAAGGGCCGCTCCAAAAACATTCAGTACTTC. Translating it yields CASSLSKGRSKNIQYF.

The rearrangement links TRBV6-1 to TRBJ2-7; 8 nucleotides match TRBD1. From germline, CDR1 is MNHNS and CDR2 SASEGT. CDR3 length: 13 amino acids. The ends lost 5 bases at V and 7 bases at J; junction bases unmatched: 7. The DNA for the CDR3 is TGTGCCAGCAGTCGGCAGGGGGCATGGGAGCAGTACGTC. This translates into CASSRQGAWEQYV.

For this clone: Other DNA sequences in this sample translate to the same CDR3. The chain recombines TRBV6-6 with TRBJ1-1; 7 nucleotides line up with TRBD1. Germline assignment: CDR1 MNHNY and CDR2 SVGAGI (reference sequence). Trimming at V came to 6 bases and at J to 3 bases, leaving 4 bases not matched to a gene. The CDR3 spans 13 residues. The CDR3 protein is CASRRTGDTEAFF. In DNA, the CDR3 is TGTGCCAGCAGGAGAACAGGGGACACTGAAGCTTTCTTT.

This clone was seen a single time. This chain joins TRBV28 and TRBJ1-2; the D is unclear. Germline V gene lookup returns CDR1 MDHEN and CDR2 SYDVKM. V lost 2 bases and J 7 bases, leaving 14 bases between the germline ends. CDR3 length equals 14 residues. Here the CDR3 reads CASSLGGVSGGYTF. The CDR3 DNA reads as TGTGCCAGCAGTTTAGGCGGGGTATCGGGTGGCTACACCTTC.

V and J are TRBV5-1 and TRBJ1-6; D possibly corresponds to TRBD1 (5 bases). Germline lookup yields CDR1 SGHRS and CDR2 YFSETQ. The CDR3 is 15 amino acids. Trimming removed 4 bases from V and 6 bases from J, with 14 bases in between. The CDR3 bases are TGCGCCAGCAGCCCAGAAGCAGGGACTAATTCACCCCTCCACTTT. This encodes CASSPEAGTNSPLHF. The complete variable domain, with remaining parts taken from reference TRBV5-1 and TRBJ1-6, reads KAGVTQTPRYLIKTRGQQVTLSCSPISGHRSVSWYQQTPGQGLQFLFEYFSETQRNKGNFPGRFSGRQFSNSRSEMNVSTLELGDSALYLCASSPEAGTNSPLHFGNGTRLTVT.

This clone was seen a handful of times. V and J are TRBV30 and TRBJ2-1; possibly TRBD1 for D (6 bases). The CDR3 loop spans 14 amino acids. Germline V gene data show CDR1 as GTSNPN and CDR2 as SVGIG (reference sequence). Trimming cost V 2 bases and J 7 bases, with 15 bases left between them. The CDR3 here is CAWSLGAIVNEQFF. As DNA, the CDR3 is TGTGCCTGGAGTCTGGGGGCCATCGTTAATGAGCAGTTCTTC.

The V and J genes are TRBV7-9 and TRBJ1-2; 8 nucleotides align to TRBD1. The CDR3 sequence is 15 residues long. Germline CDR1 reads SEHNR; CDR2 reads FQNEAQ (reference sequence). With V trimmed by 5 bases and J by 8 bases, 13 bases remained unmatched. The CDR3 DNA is TGTGCCAGCAGCGCTCAGACAGGGGCGGTAGTGGGCTACACCTTC. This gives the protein CASSAQTGAVVGYTF.

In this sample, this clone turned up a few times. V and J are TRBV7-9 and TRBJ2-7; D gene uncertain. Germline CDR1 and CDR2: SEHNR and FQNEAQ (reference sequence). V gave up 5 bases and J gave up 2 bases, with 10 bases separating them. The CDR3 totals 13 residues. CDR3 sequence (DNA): TGTGCCAGCAGCCTAGGGTCAACCTACGAGCAGTACGTC. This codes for CASSLGSTYEQYV.

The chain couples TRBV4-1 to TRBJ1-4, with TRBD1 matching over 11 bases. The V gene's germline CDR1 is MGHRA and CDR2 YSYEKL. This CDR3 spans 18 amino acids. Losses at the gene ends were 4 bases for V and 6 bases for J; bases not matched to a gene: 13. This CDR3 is CASSPLFYRDRGDEKLFF. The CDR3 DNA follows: TGCGCCAGCAGCCCGCTTTTCTATAGGGACAGGGGGGATGAAAAACTGTTTTTT.

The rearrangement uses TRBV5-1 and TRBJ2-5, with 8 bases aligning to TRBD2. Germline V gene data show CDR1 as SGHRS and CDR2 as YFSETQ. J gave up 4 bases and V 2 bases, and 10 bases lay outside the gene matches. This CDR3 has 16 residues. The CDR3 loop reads CASSFTSGVTGETQYF. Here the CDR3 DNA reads TGCGCCAGCAGCTTTACTAGCGGAGTTACAGGAGAGACCCAGTACTTC.

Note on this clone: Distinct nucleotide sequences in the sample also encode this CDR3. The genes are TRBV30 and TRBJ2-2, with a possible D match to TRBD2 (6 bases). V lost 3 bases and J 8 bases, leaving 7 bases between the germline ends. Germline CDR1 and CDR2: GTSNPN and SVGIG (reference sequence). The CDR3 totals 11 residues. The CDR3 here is CAWSGRGELFF. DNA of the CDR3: TGTGCCTGGAGCGGGAGAGGGGAGCTGTTTTTT.

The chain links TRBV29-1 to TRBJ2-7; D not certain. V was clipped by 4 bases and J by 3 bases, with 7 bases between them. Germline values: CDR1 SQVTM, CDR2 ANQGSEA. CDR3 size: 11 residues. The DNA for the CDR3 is TGCAGCGTTGTGGGCAGCTACGAGCAGTACTTC. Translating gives CSVVGSYEQYF.

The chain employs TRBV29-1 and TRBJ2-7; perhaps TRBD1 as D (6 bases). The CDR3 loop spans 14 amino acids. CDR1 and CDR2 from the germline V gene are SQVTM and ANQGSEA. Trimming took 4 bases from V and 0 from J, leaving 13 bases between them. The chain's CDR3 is CSVVSRGSSYEQYF. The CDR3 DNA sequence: TGCAGCGTTGTATCGAGGGGGAGCTCCTACGAGCAGTACTTC.

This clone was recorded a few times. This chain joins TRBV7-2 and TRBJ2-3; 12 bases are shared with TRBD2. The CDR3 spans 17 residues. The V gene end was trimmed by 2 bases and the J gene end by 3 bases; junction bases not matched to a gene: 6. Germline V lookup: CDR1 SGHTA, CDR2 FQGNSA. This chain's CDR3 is CASSLRGTSGSTDTQYF. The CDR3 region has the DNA TGTGCCAGCAGCTTAAGAGGGACTAGCGGGTCTACAGATACGCAGTATTTT.

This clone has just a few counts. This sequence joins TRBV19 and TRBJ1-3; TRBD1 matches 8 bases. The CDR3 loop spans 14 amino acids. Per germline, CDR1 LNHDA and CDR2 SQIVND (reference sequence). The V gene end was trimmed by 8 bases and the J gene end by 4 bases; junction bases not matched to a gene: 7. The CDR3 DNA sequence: TGTGCCAGTCGACAGGGGACGACCGGAAACACCATATATTTT. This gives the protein CASRQGTTGNTIYF.